This entry describes one T cell receptor (beta chain). Its antigen is as yet unknown. This CDR3 contains 14 residues. Per the germline V gene, CDR1 is SGHNT and CDR2 is YYREEE (reference sequence). V gave up 4 bases and J gave up 5 bases; unmatched junction bases: 5. Each CDR3 protein is one row after TCRdb ran MiXCR on the RT-PCR reads. Here the sample spans about 610,000 distinct CDR3 sequences, approximately 15% being singletons. The data are from a study of response to subunit inactivated influenza vaccine. The study, taken as a whole, reports: Each seasonal flu vaccination may recruit only limited new T cells, authors suggested.

V gene TRBV5-4 combines with J gene TRBJ2-5; 10 nucleotides align to TRBD1. This sample comprised PBMCs from blood, obtained 11 to 12 days after vaccination. This clonotype originated in a middle-aged man who received an inactivated influenza vaccine. CDR3 amino acids: CASSNPGQGETQYF. CDR3 nucleotide sequence: TGTGCCAGCAGCAATCCGGGACAGGGGGAGACCCAGTACTTC.